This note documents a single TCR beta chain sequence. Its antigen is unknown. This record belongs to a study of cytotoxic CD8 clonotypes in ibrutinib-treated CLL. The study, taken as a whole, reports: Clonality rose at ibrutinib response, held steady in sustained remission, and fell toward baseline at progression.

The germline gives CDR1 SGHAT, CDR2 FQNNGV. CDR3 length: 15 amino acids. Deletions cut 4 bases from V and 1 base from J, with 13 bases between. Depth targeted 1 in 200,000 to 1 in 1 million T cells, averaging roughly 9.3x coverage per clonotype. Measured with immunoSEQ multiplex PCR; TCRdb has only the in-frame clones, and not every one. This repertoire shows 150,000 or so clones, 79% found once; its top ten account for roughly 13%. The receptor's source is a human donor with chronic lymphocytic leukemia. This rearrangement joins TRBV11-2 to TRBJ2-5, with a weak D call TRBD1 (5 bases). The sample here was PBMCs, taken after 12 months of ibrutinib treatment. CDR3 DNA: TGTGCCAGCAGCTCTGTGGGGCTCGTCCAAGAGACCCAGTACTTC. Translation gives CASSSVGLVQETQYF.